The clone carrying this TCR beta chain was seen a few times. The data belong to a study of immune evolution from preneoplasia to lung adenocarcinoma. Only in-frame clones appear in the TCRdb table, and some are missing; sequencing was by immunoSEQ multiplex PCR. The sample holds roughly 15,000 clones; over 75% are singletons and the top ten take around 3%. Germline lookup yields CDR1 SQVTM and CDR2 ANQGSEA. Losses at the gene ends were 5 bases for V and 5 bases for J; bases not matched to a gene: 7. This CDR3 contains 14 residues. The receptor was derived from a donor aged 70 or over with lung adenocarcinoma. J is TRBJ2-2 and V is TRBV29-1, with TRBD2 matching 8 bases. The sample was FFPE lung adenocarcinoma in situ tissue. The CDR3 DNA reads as TGCAGCGTTCTTAAAGCGGGAGAAACCGGGGAGCTGTTTTTT. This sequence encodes CSVLKAGETGELFF.